The clone carrying this TCR beta chain was seen more than once but under ten times. The record originates from a study of T cells after yellow fever vaccination. TCRdb re-called the 5' RACE reads through MiXCR, storing one row per CDR3 protein. The sample includes hundreds of thousands of distinct CDR3 sequences, under 20% of them seen just once. The V gene's germline CDR1 is SGHRS and CDR2 YFSETQ. The junction had 3 bases not matched to a gene; V was cut back by 10 bases and J by 3 bases. The CDR3 is 11 residues long. The sequence was collected from a man aged 18-30 years who received the YFV17D yellow fever vaccine. This sample comprised PBMCs, obtained before the yellow fever booster vaccination. The genes are TRBV5-1 and TRBJ2-5; 7 bases are a match to TRBD2. CDR3 sequence reads: CASAGEETQYF. In nucleotides, the CDR3 is TGCGCCTCGGCGGGGGAAGAGACCCAGTACTTC.